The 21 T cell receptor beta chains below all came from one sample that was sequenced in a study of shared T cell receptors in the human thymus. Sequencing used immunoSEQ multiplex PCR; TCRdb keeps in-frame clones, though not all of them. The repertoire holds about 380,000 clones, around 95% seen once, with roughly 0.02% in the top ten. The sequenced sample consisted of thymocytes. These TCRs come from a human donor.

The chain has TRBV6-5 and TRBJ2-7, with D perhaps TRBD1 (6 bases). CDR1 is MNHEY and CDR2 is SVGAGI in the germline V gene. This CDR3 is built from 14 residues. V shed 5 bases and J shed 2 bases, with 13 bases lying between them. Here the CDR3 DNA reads TGTGCCAGCAGTCCCGGGACATCCCCCTACGAGCAGTACTTC. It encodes CASSPGTSPYEQYF.

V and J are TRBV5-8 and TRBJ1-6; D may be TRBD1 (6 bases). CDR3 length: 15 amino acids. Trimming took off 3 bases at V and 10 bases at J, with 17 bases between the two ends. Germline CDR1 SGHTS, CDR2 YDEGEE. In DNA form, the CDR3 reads TGTGCCAGCAGCTGCAGGAGGGGGACCGGATCACCCCTCCACTTT. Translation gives CASSCRRGTGSPLHF.

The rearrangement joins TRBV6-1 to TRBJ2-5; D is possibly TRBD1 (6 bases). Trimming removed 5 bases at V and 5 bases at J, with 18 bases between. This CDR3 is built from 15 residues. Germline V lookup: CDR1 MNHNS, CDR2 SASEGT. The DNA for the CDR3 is TGTGCCAGCAGTCCAAGGACAGCCCCCCGGGAGACCCAGTACTTC. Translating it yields CASSPRTAPRETQYF.

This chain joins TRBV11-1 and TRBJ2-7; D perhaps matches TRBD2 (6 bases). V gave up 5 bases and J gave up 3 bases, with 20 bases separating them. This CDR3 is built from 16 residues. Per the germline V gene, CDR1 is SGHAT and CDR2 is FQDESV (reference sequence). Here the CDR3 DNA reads TGTGCCAGCAGCGCCCCGGAGGGGCGGATGAACTACGAGCAGTACTTC. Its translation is CASSAPEGRMNYEQYF.

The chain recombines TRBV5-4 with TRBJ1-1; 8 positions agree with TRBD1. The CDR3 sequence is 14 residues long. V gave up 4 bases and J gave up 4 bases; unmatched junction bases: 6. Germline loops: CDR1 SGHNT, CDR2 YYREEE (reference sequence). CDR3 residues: CASSASQGGTEAFF. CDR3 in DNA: TGTGCCAGCAGCGCCTCACAGGGGGGCACTGAAGCTTTCTTT.

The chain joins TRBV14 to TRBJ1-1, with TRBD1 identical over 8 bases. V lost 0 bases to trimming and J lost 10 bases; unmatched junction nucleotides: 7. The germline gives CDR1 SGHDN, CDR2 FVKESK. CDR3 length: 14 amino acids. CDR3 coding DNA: TGTGCCAGCAGCCAAGATAGTCACAGGGGGGGAGCTTTCTTT. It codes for CASSQDSHRGGAFF.

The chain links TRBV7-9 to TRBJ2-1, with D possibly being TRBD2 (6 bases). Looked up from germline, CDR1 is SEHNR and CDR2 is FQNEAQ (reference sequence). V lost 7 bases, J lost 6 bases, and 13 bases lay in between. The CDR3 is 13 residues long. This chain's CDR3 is CASTGRGCNEQFF. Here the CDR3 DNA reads TGTGCCAGCACAGGACGGGGGTGCAATGAGCAGTTCTTC.

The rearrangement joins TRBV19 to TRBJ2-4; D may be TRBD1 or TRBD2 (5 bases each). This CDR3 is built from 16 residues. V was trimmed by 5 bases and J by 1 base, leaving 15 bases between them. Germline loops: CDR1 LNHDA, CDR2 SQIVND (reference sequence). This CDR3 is CASSSGARLAKNIQYF. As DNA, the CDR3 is TGTGCCAGTAGTTCCGGGGCGAGGCTTGCCAAAAACATTCAGTACTTC.

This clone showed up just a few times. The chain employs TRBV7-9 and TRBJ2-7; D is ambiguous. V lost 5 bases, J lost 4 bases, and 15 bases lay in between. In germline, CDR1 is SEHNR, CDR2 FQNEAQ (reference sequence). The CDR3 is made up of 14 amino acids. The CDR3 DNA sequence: TGTGCCAGCAGCCGCACCGGATACGAGTACGAGCAGTACTTC. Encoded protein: CASSRTGYEYEQYF.

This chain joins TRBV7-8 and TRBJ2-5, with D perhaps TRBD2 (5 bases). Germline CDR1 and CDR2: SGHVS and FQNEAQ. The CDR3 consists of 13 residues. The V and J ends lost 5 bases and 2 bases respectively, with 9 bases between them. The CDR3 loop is CASSPRGQETQYF. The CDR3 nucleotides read TGTGCCAGCAGCCCTCGCGGGCAAGAGACCCAGTACTTC.

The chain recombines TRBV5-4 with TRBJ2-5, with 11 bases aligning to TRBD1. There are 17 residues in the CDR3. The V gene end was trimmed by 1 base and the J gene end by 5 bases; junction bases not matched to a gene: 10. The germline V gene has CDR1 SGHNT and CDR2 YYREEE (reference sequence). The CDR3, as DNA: TGTGCCAGCAGCTTGAAGGACCCCGGACAGGGGGCCGAGACCCAGTACTTC. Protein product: CASSLKDPGQGAETQYF.

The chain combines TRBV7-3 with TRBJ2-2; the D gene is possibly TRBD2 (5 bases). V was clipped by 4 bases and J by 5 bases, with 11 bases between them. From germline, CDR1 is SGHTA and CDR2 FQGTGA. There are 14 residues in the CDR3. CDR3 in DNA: TGTGCCAGCAGCTGGGGAGCCCAAACCGGGGAGCTGTTTTTT. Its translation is CASSWGAQTGELFF.

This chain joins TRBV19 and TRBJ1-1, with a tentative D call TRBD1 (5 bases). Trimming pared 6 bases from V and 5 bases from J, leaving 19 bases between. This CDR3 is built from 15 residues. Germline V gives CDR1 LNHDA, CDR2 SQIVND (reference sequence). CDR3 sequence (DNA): TGTGCCAGTAGAGAGGGAGGCCAGGGAAGGACTGAAGCTTTCTTT. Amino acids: CASREGGQGRTEAFF.

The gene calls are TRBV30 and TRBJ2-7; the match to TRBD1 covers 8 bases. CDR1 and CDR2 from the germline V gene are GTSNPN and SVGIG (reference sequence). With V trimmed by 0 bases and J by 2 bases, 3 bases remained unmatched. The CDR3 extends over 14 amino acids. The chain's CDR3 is CAWSVGQGPYEQYF. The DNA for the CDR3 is TGTGCCTGGAGTGTTGGACAGGGACCCTACGAGCAGTACTTC.

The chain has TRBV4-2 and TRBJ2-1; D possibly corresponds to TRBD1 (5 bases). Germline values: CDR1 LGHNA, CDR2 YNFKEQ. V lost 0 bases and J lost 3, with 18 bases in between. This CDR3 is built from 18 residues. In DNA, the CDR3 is TGTGCCAGCAGCCAAGATGCCCTAGGCAGGGAAGGCTACAATGAGCAGTTCTTC. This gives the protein CASSQDALGREGYNEQFF.

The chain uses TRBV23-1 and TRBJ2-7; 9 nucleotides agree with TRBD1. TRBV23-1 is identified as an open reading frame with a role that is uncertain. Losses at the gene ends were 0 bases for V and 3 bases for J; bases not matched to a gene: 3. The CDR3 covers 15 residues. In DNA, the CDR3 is TGCGCCAGCAGTCAATCGGGACAGGGTGTCTACGAGCAGTACTTC. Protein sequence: CASSQSGQGVYEQYF.

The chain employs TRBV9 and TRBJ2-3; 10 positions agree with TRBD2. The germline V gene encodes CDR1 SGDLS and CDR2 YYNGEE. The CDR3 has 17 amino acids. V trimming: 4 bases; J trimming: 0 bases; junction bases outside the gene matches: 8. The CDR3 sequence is CASSRISGGSSTDTQYF. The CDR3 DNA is TGTGCCAGCAGCCGGATTAGCGGGGGGAGTAGCACAGATACGCAGTATTTT.

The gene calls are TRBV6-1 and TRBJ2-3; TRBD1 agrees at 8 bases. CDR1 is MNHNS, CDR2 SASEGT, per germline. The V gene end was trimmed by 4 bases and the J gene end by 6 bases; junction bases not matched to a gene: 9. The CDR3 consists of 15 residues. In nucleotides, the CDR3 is TGTGCCAGCAGTGTGGACAGGGCTGCCTCGGATACGCAGTATTTT. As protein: CASSVDRAASDTQYF.

CDR3 loop: CASSVTGGPYEQYF. CDR3 bases: TGTGCCAGCAGCGTTACGGGAGGGCCTTACGAGCAGTACTTC. This chain connects TRBV9 to TRBJ2-7, with 8 bases that match TRBD2. The V gene's germline CDR1 is SGDLS and CDR2 YYNGEE. This CDR3 is built from 14 residues. V dropped 2 bases and J dropped 4; count of bases not matched to a gene: 5.

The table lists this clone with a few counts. For the CDR3, the DNA is TGTGCCAGCAGTCGAGGACCAGGGGGGGACTATGGCTACACCTTC. It translates to CASSRGPGGDYGYTF. J is TRBJ1-2 and V is TRBV6-5, with 7 positions matching TRBD1. Trimming removed 5 bases from V and 3 bases from J; junction bases left unmatched: 9. CDR3 length equals 15 residues. The germline CDR1 and CDR2 sequences are MNHEY and SVGAGI.

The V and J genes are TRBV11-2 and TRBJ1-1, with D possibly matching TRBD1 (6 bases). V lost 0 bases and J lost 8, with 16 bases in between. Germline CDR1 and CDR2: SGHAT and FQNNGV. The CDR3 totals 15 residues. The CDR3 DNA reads TGTGCCAGCAGCTTAGATGGAAGGACAGCAGTCGAAGCTTTCTTT. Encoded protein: CASSLDGRTAVEAFF.